The rows below give T cell receptor beta chains drawn from one sample of a study of identical twins. TCRdb reprocessed the 5' RACE reads via MiXCR and lists one record per CDR3 protein. This table has some 440,000 distinct CDR3 sequences, about 24% appearing once. These records were also assigned to another study, of T cells expressing NK-cell markers.

The sample taken for sequencing was CD4+ T cells sorted from blood. Receptor source: a woman aged 18 to 35 in good health. The CDR3 runs from the conserved cysteine through the conserved F or W. D genes are given only for firm matches. Not all rows give a size; the values are once, few, many and, for expanded clones, a class.

abundance,d_gene,v_gene,j_gene,CDR3aa,CDR3nt
-,-,TRBV2,TRBJ1-1,CASSRGPEDTEAFF,TGTGCCAGCAGTAGAGGTCCGGAGGACACTGAAGCTTTCTTT
few,-,TRBV3-1,TRBJ1-6,CASSQGFTYSPLHF,TGTGCCAGCAGCCAAGGTTTCACGTATTCACCCCTCCACTTT
-,TRBD1,TRBV5-1,TRBJ1-4,CASSTDRGGEKLFF,TGCGCCAGCAGCACTGACAGGGGAGGTGAAAAACTGTTTTTT
-,-,TRBV11-3,TRBJ2-3,CASSLDPDTQYF,TGTGCCAGCAGCTTAGACCCAGATACGCAGTATTTT
-,TRBD1,TRBV29-1,TRBJ2-3,CSVAGGAGTDTQYF,TGCAGCGTTGCAGGGGGCGCGGGGACAGATACGCAGTATTTT
-,-,TRBV5-1,TRBJ2-7,CASSPQAAGSYEQYF,TGCGCCAGCAGCCCCCAGGCGGCGGGCTCCTACGAGCAGTACTTC
few,-,TRBV6-1,TRBJ1-5,CASRRSLTQPQHF,TGTGCCAGCAGAAGGTCCCTCACTCAGCCCCAGCATTTT
few,TRBD2,TRBV12-3/TRBV12-4,TRBJ2-1,CASIKLAGVYNEQFF,TGTGCCAGCATCAAACTAGCGGGTGTTTACAATGAGCAGTTCTTC
-,TRBD1,TRBV12-3/TRBV12-4,TRBJ2-7,CASSGTGPYEQYF,TGTGCCAGCAGCGGGACAGGACCCTACGAGCAGTACTTC
-,-,TRBV20-1,TRBJ2-3,CSARPVRAGTNTQYF,TGCAGTGCTAGACCGGTGCGGGCTGGCACGAATACGCAGTATTTT
-,-,TRBV9,TRBJ1-5,CASSVAVGGDEPQHF,TGTGCCAGCAGCGTAGCGGTCGGGGGAGACGAACCCCAGCATTTT
few,TRBD1,TRBV4-1,TRBJ2-2,CASSSRTGTGGELFF,TGCGCCAGCAGCTCACGGACAGGGACTGGCGGGGAGCTGTTTTTT
few,-,TRBV7-8,TRBJ1-1,CASSLVGLGMNTEAFF,TGTGCCAGCAGCTTAGTGGGGCTTGGGATGAACACTGAAGCTTTCTTT
few,TRBD2,TRBV5-1,TRBJ2-3,CASGTSDTDTQYF,TGCGCCAGCGGGACTAGCGACACAGATACGCAGTATTTT
-,-,TRBV7-9,TRBJ1-5,CASGEPQHF,TGTGCCAGCGGCGAGCCCCAGCATTTT
-,TRBD2,TRBV9,TRBJ2-1,CASSVIERLAGSEQFF,TGTGCCAGCAGCGTAATAGAGAGACTAGCGGGAAGTGAGCAGTTCTTC
few,TRBD1,TRBV5-6,TRBJ1-5,CASSPDRARPQHF,TGTGCCAGCAGCCCCGACAGGGCTCGGCCCCAGCATTTT